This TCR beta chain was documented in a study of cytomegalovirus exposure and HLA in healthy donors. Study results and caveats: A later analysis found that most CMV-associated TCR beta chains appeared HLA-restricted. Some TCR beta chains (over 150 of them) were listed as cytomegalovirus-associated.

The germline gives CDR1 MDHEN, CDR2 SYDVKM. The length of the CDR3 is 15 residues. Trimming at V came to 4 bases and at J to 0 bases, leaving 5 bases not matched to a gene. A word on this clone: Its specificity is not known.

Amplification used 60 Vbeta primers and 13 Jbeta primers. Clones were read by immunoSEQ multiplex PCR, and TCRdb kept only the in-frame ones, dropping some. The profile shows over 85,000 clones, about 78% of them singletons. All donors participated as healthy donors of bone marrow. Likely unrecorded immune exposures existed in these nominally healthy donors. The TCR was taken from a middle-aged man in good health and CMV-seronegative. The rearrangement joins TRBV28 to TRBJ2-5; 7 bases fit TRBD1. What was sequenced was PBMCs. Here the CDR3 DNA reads TGTGCCAGCAGTTCTCGGACAGGCCACCAAGAGACCCAGTACTTC. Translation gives CASSSRTGHQETQYF.